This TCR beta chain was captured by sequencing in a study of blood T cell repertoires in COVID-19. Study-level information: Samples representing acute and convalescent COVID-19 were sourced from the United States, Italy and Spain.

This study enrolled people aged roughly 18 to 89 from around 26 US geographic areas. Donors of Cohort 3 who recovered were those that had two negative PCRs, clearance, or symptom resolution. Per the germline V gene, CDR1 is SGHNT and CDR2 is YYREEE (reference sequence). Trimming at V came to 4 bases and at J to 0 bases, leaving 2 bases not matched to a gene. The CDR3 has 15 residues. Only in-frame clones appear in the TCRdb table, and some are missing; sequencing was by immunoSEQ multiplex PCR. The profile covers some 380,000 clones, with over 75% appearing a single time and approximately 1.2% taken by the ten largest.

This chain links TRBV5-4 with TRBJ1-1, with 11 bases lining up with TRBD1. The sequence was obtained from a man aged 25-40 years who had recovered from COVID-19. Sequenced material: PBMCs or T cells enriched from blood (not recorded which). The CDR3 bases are TGTGCCAGCAGCAAGGACAGGGGGCTGAACACTGAAGCTTTCTTT. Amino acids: CASSKDRGLNTEAFF.